The 30 T cell receptor beta chains reported below all come from one sample, sequenced in a study of T cells in localized non-small cell lung cancer. The data were produced by immunoSEQ multiplex PCR, yet TCRdb's version contains in-frame clones alone and is incomplete. The data contain 40,000 or so clones, more than 75% of them seen just once; the ten biggest clones take up around 6.4%. The sample was peripheral blood, taken before any cancer treatment. These receptors came from a man aged 40 to 69 with stage I lung adenocarcinoma.

The chain carries TRBV6-6 and TRBJ1-2, with D maybe TRBD1 (6 bases). Germline V gene data show CDR1 as MNHNY and CDR2 as SVGAGI (reference sequence). V dropped 6 bases and J dropped 2 bases, with 10 bases sitting between them. The CDR3 totals 13 residues. The CDR3 nucleotides read TGTGCCAGCAGGAGGGACACCAACTATGGCTACACCTTC. Protein sequence: CASRRDTNYGYTF.

The rearrangement links TRBV5-4 to TRBJ2-2, with 7 positions matching TRBD1. The germline gives CDR1 SGHNT, CDR2 YYREEE (reference sequence). The trim removed 6 bases at V and 6 bases at J, leaving 11 bases unmatched. The CDR3 is 15 residues long. The CDR3 sequence: CASTNRQGLPGELFF. The CDR3 nucleotides read TGTGCCAGCACAAACAGACAGGGCTTGCCCGGGGAGCTGTTTTTT. Full variable domain (remainder filled in from reference TRBV5-4 and TRBJ2-2): ETGVTQSPTHLIKTRGQQVTLRCSSQSGHNTVSWYQQALGQGPQFIFQYYREEENGRGNFPPRFSGLQFPNYSSELNVNALELDDSALYLCASTNRQGLPGELFFGEGSRLTVL.

The chain links TRBV5-8 to TRBJ2-1; D gene uncertain. The CDR3 contains 16 residues. Germline V gene sequence: CDR1 SGHTS, CDR2 YDEGEE. The V gene lost 7 bases and the J gene lost 0 bases, with 17 bases spanning the gap. The CDR3 coding sequence is TGTGCCAGCGAGTTTGAGTCCCAGCGCTCCTACAATGAGCAGTTCTTC. Its protein is CASEFESQRSYNEQFF. The variable domain in full, completed from reference TRBV5-8 and TRBJ2-1, reads EAGVTQSPTHLIKTRGQQATLRCSPISGHTSVYWYQQALGLGLQFLLWYDEGEERNRGNFPPRFSGRQFPNYSSELNVNALELEDSALYLCASEFESQRSYNEQFFGPGTRLTVL.

This rearrangement joins TRBV21-1 to TRBJ2-2; TRBD2 is the table's D call, not checked against the DNA. TRBV21-1 is flagged as a pseudogene. CDR3 size: 16 residues. The CDR3 protein is CASSMYRGSNTGELFF. In DNA form, the CDR3 reads TGTGCCAGCAGCATGTATCGGGGTTCGAACACCGGGGAGCTGTTTTTT.

The gene calls are TRBV4-1 and TRBJ2-7; no clear D gene. V was cut by 3 bases and J by 3 bases, with 15 bases left in between. CDR3 length equals 15 residues. Germline CDR1 MGHRA, CDR2 YSYEKL. In DNA, the CDR3 is TGCGCCAGCAGCCAGGCGGACGGCACAGACTACGAGCAGTACTTC. Its translation is CASSQADGTDYEQYF.

The V and J genes are TRBV7-2 and TRBJ2-7, with D hard to call. V gave up 5 bases and J gave up 0 bases, with 20 bases separating them. Germline-derived CDR1 and CDR2 are SGHTA and FQGNSA. The length of the CDR3 is 17 residues. In DNA form, the CDR3 reads TGTGCCAGCAGCCGACCCGAGTCGGGTTTAAGCTCCTACGAGCAGTACTTC. It yields the protein CASSRPESGLSSYEQYF. Combining the CDR3 with reference TRBV7-2 and TRBJ2-7 gives the whole variable domain GAGVSQSPSNKVTEKGKDVELRCDPISGHTALYWYRQSLGQGLEFLIYFQGNSAPDKSGLPSDRFSAERTGGSVSTLTIQRTQQEDSAVYLCASSRPESGLSSYEQYFGPGTRLTVT.

This rearrangement joins TRBV18 to TRBJ2-2, with D hard to call. Germline CDR1 and CDR2: KGHSH and LQKENI. The CDR3 covers 14 residues. The V and J ends lost 3 bases and 4 bases respectively, with 9 bases between them. The CDR3 is CASSPTTLTGELFF. CDR3 DNA: TGTGCCAGCTCACCGACGACACTCACCGGGGAGCTGTTTTTT.

The V call is TRBV28, the J call TRBJ2-3; TRBD1 or TRBD2 may be the D gene (5 bases each). Trimming left V 6 bases short and J 5 bases short, with 27 bases between. CDR3 length: 18 amino acids. Per germline, CDR1 MDHEN and CDR2 SYDVKM. The CDR3 sequence is CASRTHAGASMGQDTQYF. The CDR3 DNA follows: TGTGCCAGCAGAACCCACGCCGGGGCTTCTATGGGGCAAGATACGCAGTATTTT.

This clone was seen once. The V gene is TRBV28, the J gene TRBJ2-6; 11 bases align to TRBD1. The CDR3 totals 17 residues. Germline V lookup: CDR1 MDHEN, CDR2 SYDVKM. V was clipped by 6 bases and J by 3 bases; unmatched bases: 7. The CDR3 here is CASSMRTGGNGANVLTF. CDR3 sequence (DNA): TGTGCCAGCAGCATGAGGACAGGGGGCAATGGGGCCAACGTCCTGACTTTC.

In its sample, this clone was seen a few times. The J gene is TRBJ2-1, the V gene TRBV5-1, with D possibly matching TRBD2 (5 bases). V lost 6 bases and J lost 0, with 7 bases in between. The CDR3 has 13 amino acids. Per the germline V gene, CDR1 is SGHRS and CDR2 is YFSETQ. CDR3 in amino acids: CASTRDSYNEQFF. The CDR3 DNA follows: TGCGCCAGCACGAGGGACTCCTACAATGAGCAGTTCTTC. The variable domain in full, with the rest retrieved from reference TRBV5-1 and TRBJ2-1, is KAGVTQTPRYLIKTRGQQVTLSCSPISGHRSVSWYQQTPGQGLQFLFEYFSETQRNKGNFPGRFSGRQFSNSRSEMNVSTLELGDSALYLCASTRDSYNEQFFGPGTRLTVL.

The chain links TRBV6-5 to TRBJ2-7; no firm D call. The V gene lost 0 bases and the J gene lost 2 bases, with 11 bases spanning the gap. The CDR3 contains 15 residues. Per germline, CDR1 MNHEY and CDR2 SVGAGI. The CDR3 nucleotides read TGTGCCAGCAGTTACTCGCAGACACCCACCTACGAGCAGTACTTC. Protein product: CASSYSQTPTYEQYF.

The V and J genes are TRBV6-1 and TRBJ1-2; tentative D call: TRBD1 (5 bases). Trimming pared 1 base from V and 4 bases from J, leaving 10 bases between. The CDR3 covers 14 residues. The germline CDR1 and CDR2 sequences are MNHNS and SASEGT. The CDR3 sequence is CASSEVAGLYGYTF. The CDR3, as DNA: TGTGCCAGCAGTGAAGTGGCGGGGCTCTATGGCTACACCTTC.

This chain links TRBV11-1 with TRBJ2-7; 12 positions match TRBD2. This CDR3 is built from 15 residues. The V segment lost 5 bases and the J segment 7 bases; nucleotides outside the gene matches: 9. From germline, CDR1 is SGHAT and CDR2 FQDESV (reference sequence). The CDR3 DNA sequence: TGTGCCAGCAGCCCTGGGACTAGCGGGTTAGGTGAGCAGTACTTC. It translates to CASSPGTSGLGEQYF.

The chain joins TRBV4-1 to TRBJ2-7; D ambiguous. V was clipped by 4 bases and J by 0 bases, with 13 bases between them. CDR3 length: 15 residues. Germline CDR1 is MGHRA and CDR2 is YSYEKL. The CDR3 spells CASSLRSLSSYEQYF. CDR3 nucleotide sequence: TGCGCCAGCAGCCTCAGATCACTTAGCTCCTACGAGCAGTACTTC.

Written as DNA, the CDR3 is TGTGCCAGCAGCTCCGGGTCGAGAGGTCACGGGGAGCTGTTTTTT. This translates into CASSSGSRGHGELFF. The chain links TRBV7-9 to TRBJ2-2; no clear D. The length of the CDR3 is 15 residues. Germline CDR1 SEHNR, CDR2 FQNEAQ (reference sequence). Trimming removed 4 bases from V and 7 bases from J, with 16 bases in between.

The CDR3: CASTPSGLATGELFF. The CDR3 nucleotides read TGTGCCAGCACCCCATCTGGGCTAGCGACCGGGGAGCTGTTTTTT. This rearrangement joins TRBV28 to TRBJ2-2, with D possibly being TRBD2 (6 bases). Germline V gene lookup returns CDR1 MDHEN and CDR2 SYDVKM. The CDR3 loop spans 15 amino acids. V was pared by 7 bases and J by 5 bases, with 17 bases between.

In its sample, this clone was seen a few times. The chain is built from TRBV9 and TRBJ2-2; the D gene is possibly TRBD2 (6 bases). V was cut by 1 base and J by 2 bases, with 6 bases left in between. Germline V gene lookup returns CDR1 SGDLS and CDR2 YYNGEE. The CDR3 is made up of 14 amino acids. CDR3 loop: CASSVTSNTGELFF. Here the CDR3 DNA reads TGTGCCAGCAGCGTAACTAGCAACACCGGGGAGCTGTTTTTT.

The chain is built from TRBV6-5 and TRBJ2-7, with a weak D call TRBD2 (6 bases). CDR1 and CDR2 from the germline V gene are MNHEY and SVGAGI. Deletions cut 1 base from V and 7 bases from J, with 11 bases between. This CDR3 region has 13 residues. DNA for the CDR3: TGTGCCAGCAGTTACTTCGGGAGCGAGGAGCAGTACTTC. Its protein is CASSYFGSEEQYF.

The J gene is TRBJ1-2, the V gene TRBV4-2; D gene ambiguous. Trimming left V 1 base short and J 1 base short, with 7 bases between. Germline V gene lookup returns CDR1 LGHNA and CDR2 YNFKEQ. The CDR3 covers 14 residues. CDR3 region: CASSQAIFNYGYTF. The CDR3 coding sequence is TGTGCCAGCAGCCAAGCCATTTTTAACTATGGCTACACCTTC.

The chain links TRBV25-1 to TRBJ2-7, with 7 bases fitting TRBD1. Germline V gene sequence: CDR1 MGHDK, CDR2 SYGVNS. Trimming took 5 bases from V and 2 from J; bases not matched to a gene: 3. This CDR3 contains 13 residues. The CDR3 loop reads CASSLQGTYEQYF. CDR3 coding DNA: TGTGCCAGCAGTCTACAGGGGACCTACGAGCAGTACTTC.

The genes are TRBV5-8 and TRBJ2-3; D ambiguous. Germline CDR1 and CDR2: SGHTS and YDEGEE. This CDR3 spans 15 amino acids. V dropped 1 base and J dropped 0 bases, with 9 bases sitting between them. The CDR3 sequence: CASSLQSPSTDTQYF. The CDR3 DNA sequence: TGTGCCAGCAGCTTGCAGAGTCCCAGCACAGATACGCAGTATTTT. The variable domain in full, completed from reference TRBV5-8 and TRBJ2-3, reads EAGVTQSPTHLIKTRGQQATLRCSPISGHTSVYWYQQALGLGLQFLLWYDEGEERNRGNFPPRFSGRQFPNYSSELNVNALELEDSALYLCASSLQSPSTDTQYFGPGTRLTVL.

The J gene is TRBJ1-5, the V gene TRBV19, with D hard to call. The germline V gene has CDR1 LNHDA and CDR2 SQIVND (reference sequence). V lost 5 bases to trimming and J lost 0 bases, with 11 bases between them. The CDR3 loop spans 15 amino acids. The CDR3 region has the DNA TGTGCCAGTAGTCTGTACATGAATAGCAATCAGCCCCAGCATTTT. It yields the protein CASSLYMNSNQPQHF.

The rearrangement links TRBV4-1 to TRBJ2-2, with 10 bases matching TRBD1. The trim removed 4 bases at V and 3 bases at J, leaving 8 bases unmatched. Per the germline V gene, CDR1 is MGHRA and CDR2 is YSYEKL. This CDR3 is built from 17 residues. CDR3 DNA sequence: TGCGCCAGCAGCCCGGAGGACAGGGGGGGGGACACCGGGGAGCTGTTTTTT. It encodes CASSPEDRGGDTGELFF.

This rearrangement joins TRBV6-5 to TRBJ2-7; D remains ambiguous. The CDR3 loop spans 11 amino acids. Trimming pared 5 bases from V and 2 bases from J, leaving 4 bases between. The germline V gene encodes CDR1 MNHEY and CDR2 SVGAGI. DNA for the CDR3: TGTGCCAGCAGTGAAGCCTACGAGCAGTACTTC. It encodes CASSEAYEQYF.

The chain has TRBV18 and TRBJ1-1; no clear D gene. Per germline, CDR1 KGHSH and CDR2 LQKENI. The length of the CDR3 is 15 residues. The V end lost 6 bases, the J end lost 1 base, and 15 bases lay between the germline ends. The CDR3 DNA reads TGTGCCAGCTCCCCTGCATGGGGAGGGAACACTGAAGCTTTCTTT. Protein sequence: CASSPAWGGNTEAFF.

This chain connects TRBV11-3 to TRBJ2-1; 8 nucleotides match TRBD2. The ends lost 5 bases at V and 10 bases at J; junction bases unmatched: 10. The CDR3 runs 14 residues. Germline assignment: CDR1 SGHNT and CDR2 YENEEA. CDR3: CASSLTAGVEEQFF. In DNA, the CDR3 is TGTGCCAGCAGCCTCACAGCGGGAGTGGAGGAGCAGTTCTTC.

The genes are TRBV28 and TRBJ1-2; 11 bases are shared with TRBD1. The CDR3 is made up of 12 amino acids. Germline CDR1 is MDHEN and CDR2 is SYDVKM. Losses at the gene ends were 1 base for V and 14 bases for J; bases not matched to a gene: 3. The CDR3 sequence: CASSLSGTGGTF. The CDR3 DNA reads as TGTGCCAGCAGTTTATCCGGGACAGGGGGAACCTTC.

This chain connects TRBV6-5 to TRBJ2-7; D gene ambiguous. Germline V gene lookup returns CDR1 MNHEY and CDR2 SVGAGI. V was clipped by 5 bases and J by 4 bases, with 12 bases between them. The CDR3 loop spans 13 amino acids. Here the CDR3 DNA reads TGTGCCAGCAGTCGGTCCGCGAGTTACGAGCAGTACTTC. Encoded protein: CASSRSASYEQYF.

The genes are TRBV4-3 and TRBJ2-7; 7 nucleotides align to TRBD1. Germline CDR1 is LGHNA and CDR2 is YSLEER. The V gene end was trimmed by 1 base and the J gene end by 4 bases; junction bases not matched to a gene: 10. This CDR3 is 16 amino acids long. The CDR3 sequence is CASSQVFSQGEYEQYF. CDR3 DNA sequence: TGCGCCAGCAGCCAAGTGTTCAGCCAGGGGGAGTACGAGCAGTACTTC.

J is TRBJ2-2 and V is TRBV10-3; the match to TRBD2 covers 11 bases. The CDR3 consists of 16 residues. The ends lost 6 bases at V and 2 bases at J; junction bases unmatched: 5. The V gene's germline CDR1 is ENHRY and CDR2 SYGVKD. The CDR3 is CAIRMGLAVNTGELFF. The CDR3 DNA is TGTGCCATCAGAATGGGACTAGCGGTCAACACCGGGGAGCTGTTTTTT.